This TCR beta chain was profiled in a study of post-analysis software for immune sequencing data. Remarks on this clonotype: Antigen specificity is unknown.

Broader study findings: With TRBV5-6, TRBV5-1 and TRBV20-1 included, 4 to 6 TRBV segments were more frequent in patients than in controls.

Every TCR beta cDNA library bore unique molecular identifiers. TCRdb itself ran the PCR reads through MiXCR, one entry per CDR3 protein. The data show hundreds of thousands of distinct CDR3 sequences, with roughly half seen just once and approximately 4.3% held by the top ten. Germline V gives CDR1 ENHRY, CDR2 SYGVKD. The V and J ends lost 6 bases and 2 bases respectively, with 15 bases between them. CDR3 length equals 15 residues. The rearrangement links TRBV10-3 to TRBJ2-3; D is possibly TRBD1 (6 bases). The sequence came from a girl under 18 with multiple sclerosis. Sequenced input: blood. CDR3 sequence (DNA): TGTGCCATCAGACCAGCGCAGGGGTACACAGATACGCAGTATTTT. Encoded protein: CAIRPAQGYTDTQYF.